This TCR beta chain was obtained from a study of shared clonotypes between healthy human individuals. Study-level points and caveats: How much donors shared clonotypes was expected to be affected by sequencing depth. Sampling covered blood only; tissue repertoires likely differ. Naive CD4 clonotype sharing across a few donors was roughly 5%.

The study ran the assay at deep level. Measured with immunoSEQ multiplex PCR; TCRdb has only the in-frame clones, and not every one. The sample has about 2.3 million clones; approximately 93% are singletons. Germline V gene sequence: CDR1 SGHNT, CDR2 YENEEA. The germline V and J ends were trimmed by 1 base and 5 bases, with 10 bases remaining between them. The CDR3 spans 14 residues. Comments on this clone: What it recognizes is unknown.

The genes are TRBV11-3 and TRBJ2-3; a weak D match, TRBD1 (5 bases). The sequencing sample was made of naive CD4+ T cells from PBMCs. As to subset: CD45RA+ positively selected. This receptor was identified in a man between 18 and 29 years old in good health. Some clones in this sample may be carry-over from other donors' samples. CDR3 sequence (DNA): TGTGCCAGCAGCTTAGGGGGCAGTATAGATACGCAGTATTTT. Its protein is CASSLGGSIDTQYF.